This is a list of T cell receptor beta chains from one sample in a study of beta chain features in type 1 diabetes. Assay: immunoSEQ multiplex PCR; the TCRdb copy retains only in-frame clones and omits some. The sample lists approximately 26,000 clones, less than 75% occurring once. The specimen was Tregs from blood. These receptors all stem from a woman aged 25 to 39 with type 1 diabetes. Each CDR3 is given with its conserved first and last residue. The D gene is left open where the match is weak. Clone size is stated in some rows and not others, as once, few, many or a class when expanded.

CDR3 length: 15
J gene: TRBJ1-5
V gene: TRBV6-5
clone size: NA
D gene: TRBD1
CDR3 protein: CASSYSGGGGQPQHF
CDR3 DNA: TGTGCCAGCAGTTATTCCGGAGGGGGCGGTCAGCCCCAGCATTTT

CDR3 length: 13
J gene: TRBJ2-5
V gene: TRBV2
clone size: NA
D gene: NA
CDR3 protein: CASSQDIQETQYF
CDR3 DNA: TGTGCCAGCAGCCAAGACATCCAAGAGACCCAGTACTTC

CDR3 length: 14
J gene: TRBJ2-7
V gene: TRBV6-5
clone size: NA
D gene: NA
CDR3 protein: CASSLAGLTYEQYF
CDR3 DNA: TGTGCCAGCAGTTTGGCGGGGCTAACCTACGAGCAGTACTTC

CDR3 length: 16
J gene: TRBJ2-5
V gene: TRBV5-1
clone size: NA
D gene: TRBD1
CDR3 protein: CASTGGSAGSQETQYF
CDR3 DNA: TGCGCCAGCACAGGGGGCTCGGCGGGGAGTCAAGAGACCCAGTACTTC

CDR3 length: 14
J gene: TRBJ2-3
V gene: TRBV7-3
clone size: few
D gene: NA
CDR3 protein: CASSSQLSGSTQYF
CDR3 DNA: TGTGCCAGCAGCTCCCAGCTCAGCGGGTCCACGCAGTATTTT

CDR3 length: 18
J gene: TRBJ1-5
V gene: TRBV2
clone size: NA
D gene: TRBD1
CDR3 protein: CASSGPGQGTNSNQPQHF
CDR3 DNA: TGTGCCAGCAGTGGCCCGGGACAGGGAACAAATAGCAATCAGCCCCAGCATTTT

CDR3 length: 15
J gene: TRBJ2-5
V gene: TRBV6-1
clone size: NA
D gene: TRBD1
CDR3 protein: CASSGQGARRETQYF
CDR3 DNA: TGTGCCAGCAGTGGACAGGGGGCGCGAAGGGAGACCCAGTACTTC

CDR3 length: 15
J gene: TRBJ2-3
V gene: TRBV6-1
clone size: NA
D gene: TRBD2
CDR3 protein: CASTTSGTTADTQYF
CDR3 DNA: TGTGCCAGCACCACCTCCGGGACTACGGCAGATACGCAGTATTTT

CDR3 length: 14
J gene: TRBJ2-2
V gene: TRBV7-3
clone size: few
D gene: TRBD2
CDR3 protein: CASEREPRTGELFF
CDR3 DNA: TGTGCCAGTGAGCGGGAGCCACGGACCGGGGAGCTGTTTTTT

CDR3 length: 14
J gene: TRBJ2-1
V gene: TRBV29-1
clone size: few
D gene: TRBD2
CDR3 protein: CSVQTSGSYNEQFF
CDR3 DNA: TGCAGCGTGCAGACTAGCGGGTCCTACAATGAGCAGTTCTTC

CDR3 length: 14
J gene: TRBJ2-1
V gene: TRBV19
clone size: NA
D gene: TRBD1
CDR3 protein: CASSGTGRYNEQFF
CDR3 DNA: TGTGCCAGTTCCGGGACAGGGCGTTACAATGAGCAGTTCTTC